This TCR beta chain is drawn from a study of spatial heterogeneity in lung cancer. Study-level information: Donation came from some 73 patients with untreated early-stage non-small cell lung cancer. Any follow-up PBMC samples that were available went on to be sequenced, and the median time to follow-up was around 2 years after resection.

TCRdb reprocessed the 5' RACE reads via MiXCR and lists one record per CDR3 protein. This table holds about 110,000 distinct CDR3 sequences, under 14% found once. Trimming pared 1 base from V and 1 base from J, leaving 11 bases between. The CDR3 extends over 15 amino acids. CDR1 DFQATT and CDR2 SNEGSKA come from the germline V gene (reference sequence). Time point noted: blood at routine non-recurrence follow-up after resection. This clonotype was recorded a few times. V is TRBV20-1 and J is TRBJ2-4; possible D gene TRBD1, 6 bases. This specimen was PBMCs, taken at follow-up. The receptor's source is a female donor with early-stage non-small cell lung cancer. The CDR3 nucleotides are TGCAGTGCTAGAGTAACAGGGAATGCCAAAAACATTCAGTACTTC. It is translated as CSARVTGNAKNIQYF.